These T cell receptor beta chains were read from a single sample in a study of CD8+ T cells in alopecia areata. The repertoire was sequenced with immunoSEQ multiplex PCR; TCRdb's copy has only in-frame clones and lacks some. The repertoire includes 200,000 to 250,000 clones, around 66% of them detected once, and 4% to 5% sits in the top ten. This specimen consisted of CD4+ T cells sorted from blood, obtained at week 4, from a patient treated with tofacitinib. The receptor source for this set is a human donor with alopecia areata. CDR3s include the opening cysteine and the closing phenylalanine or tryptophan. D genes are given only for firm matches. A row's size may be missing; if present it is once, few, many or a size class.

TRBV2	TRBJ2-2	.	.	CASSVLEGVTGELFF	TGTGCCAGCAGTGTTCTAGAAGGGGTAACCGGGGAGCTGTTTTTT
TRBV19	TRBJ1-5	.	few	CASSTTATGTLNQPQHF	TGTGCCAGTAGTACGACAGCAACCGGGACACTCAATCAGCCCCAGCATTTT
TRBV10-3	TRBJ1-1	.	few	CAISESGKAFF	TGTGCCATCAGTGAATCAGGGAAAGCTTTCTTT
TRBV30	TRBJ1-4	.	.	CAWEKDEKLFF	TGTGCCTGGGAAAAGGACGAAAAACTGTTTTTT
TRBV7-2	TRBJ2-5	.	.	CASSLGVGETQYF	TGTGCCAGCAGCTTGGGAGTAGGGGAGACCCAGTACTTC
TRBV5-1	TRBJ2-7	.	many	CASSLTEHEQYF	TGCGCCAGCAGCTTGACAGAGCACGAGCAGTACTTC
TRBV7-2	TRBJ2-3	.	once	CASSIRETGHTQYF	TGTGCCAGCAGCATTAGAGAGACAGGCCATACGCAGTATTTT
TRBV30	TRBJ2-1	TRBD2	.	CAWSVTAGGVFF	TGTGCCTGGAGTGTAACCGCGGGGGGGGTGTTCTTC
TRBV6-1	TRBJ1-2	.	.	CASSGYIGGYTF	TGTGCCAGCAGTGGTTACATTGGAGGCTACACCTTC
TRBV5-1	TRBJ1-6	.	few	CASSLESNSPLHF	TGCGCCAGCAGCTTGGAGTCAAATTCACCCCTCCACTTT